This TCR beta chain was obtained from a study of cytomegalovirus exposure and HLA in healthy donors. It was with 60 Vbeta and 13 Jbeta primers that the PCR ran. The repertoire was sequenced with immunoSEQ multiplex PCR; TCRdb's copy has only in-frame clones and lacks some. The sample holds around 100,000 clones, around 85% seen once. The CDR3 has 15 amino acids. The germline V and J ends were trimmed by 6 bases and 6 bases, with 15 bases remaining between them. Germline V CDR1 and CDR2: SGHTA, FQGNSA. Study findings and constraints: The study designated 164 TCR beta chains cytomegalovirus-associated. TCR beta chain V- and J-gene trimming was linked, in a later analysis, to a missense variant in DCLRE1C. Later on, an analysis found that several of the most significant clusters appeared to be linked to common viral pathogens, which included parvovirus B19.

In the case of this clone: Its target is not known.

The chain recombines TRBV7-2 with TRBJ1-6; D possibly corresponds to TRBD1 (5 bases). Material: PBMCs. The source is a man aged 40-49 years in good health and CMV-seropositive. The CDR3 here is CASRPPGVSNSPLHF. The CDR3 nucleotides read TGTGCCAGCAGGCCTCCGGGGGTTTCTAATTCACCCCTCCACTTT.